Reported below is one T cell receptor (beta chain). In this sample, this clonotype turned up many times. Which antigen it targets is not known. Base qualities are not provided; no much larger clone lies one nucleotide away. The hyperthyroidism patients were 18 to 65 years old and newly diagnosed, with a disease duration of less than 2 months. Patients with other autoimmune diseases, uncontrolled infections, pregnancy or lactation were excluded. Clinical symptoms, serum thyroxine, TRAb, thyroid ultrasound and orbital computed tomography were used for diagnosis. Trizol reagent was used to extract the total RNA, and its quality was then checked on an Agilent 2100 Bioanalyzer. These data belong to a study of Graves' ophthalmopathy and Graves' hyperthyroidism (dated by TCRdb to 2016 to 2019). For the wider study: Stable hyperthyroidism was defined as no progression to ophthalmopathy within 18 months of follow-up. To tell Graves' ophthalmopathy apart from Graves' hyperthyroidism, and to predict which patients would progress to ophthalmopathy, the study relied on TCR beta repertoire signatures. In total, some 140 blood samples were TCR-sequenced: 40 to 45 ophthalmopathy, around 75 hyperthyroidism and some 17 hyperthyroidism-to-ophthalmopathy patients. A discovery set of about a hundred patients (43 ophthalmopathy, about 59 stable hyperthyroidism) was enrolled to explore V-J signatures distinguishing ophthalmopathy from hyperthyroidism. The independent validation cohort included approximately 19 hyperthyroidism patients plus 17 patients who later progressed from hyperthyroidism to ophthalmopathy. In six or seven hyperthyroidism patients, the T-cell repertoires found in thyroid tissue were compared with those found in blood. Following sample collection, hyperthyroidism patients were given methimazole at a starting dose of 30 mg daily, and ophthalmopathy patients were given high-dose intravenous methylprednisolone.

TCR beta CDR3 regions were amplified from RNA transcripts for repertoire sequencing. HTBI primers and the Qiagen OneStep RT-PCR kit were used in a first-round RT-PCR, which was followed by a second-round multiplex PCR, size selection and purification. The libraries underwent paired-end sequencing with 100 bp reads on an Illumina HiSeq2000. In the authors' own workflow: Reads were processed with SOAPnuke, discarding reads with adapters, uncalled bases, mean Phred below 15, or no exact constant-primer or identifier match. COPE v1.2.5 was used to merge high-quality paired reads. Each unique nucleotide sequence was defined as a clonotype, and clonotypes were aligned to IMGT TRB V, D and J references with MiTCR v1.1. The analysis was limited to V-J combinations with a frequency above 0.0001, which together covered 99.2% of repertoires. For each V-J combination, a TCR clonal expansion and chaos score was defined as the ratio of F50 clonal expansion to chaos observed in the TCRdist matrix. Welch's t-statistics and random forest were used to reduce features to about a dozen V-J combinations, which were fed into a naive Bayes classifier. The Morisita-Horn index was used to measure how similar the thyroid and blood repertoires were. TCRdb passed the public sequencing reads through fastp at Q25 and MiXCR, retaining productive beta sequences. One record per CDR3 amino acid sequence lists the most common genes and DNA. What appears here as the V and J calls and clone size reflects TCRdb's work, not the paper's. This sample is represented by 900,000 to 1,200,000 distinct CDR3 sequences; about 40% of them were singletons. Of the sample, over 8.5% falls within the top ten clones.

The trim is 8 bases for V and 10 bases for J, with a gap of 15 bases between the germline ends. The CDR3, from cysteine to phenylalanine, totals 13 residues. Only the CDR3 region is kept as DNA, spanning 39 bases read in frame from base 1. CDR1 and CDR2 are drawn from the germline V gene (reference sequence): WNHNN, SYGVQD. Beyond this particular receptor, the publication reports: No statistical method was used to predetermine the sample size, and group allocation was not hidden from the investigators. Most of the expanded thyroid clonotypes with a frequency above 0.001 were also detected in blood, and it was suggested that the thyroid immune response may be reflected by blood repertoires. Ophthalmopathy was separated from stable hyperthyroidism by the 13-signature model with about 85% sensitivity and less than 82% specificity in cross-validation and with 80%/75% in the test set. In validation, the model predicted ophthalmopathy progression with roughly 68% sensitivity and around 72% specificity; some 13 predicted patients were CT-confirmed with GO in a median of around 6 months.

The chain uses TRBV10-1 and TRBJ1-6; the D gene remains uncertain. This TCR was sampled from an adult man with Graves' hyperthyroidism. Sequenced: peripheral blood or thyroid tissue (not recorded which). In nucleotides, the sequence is TGCGCCAGCCAGCAGTATCTCCGCTCACCCCTCCACTTT. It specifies CASQQYLRSPLHF.